This is a list of T cell receptor beta chains from one sample in a study of shared clonotypes between healthy human individuals. Produced via immunoSEQ multiplex PCR; TCRdb's table is partial and in-frame only. The repertoire includes approximately 2,300,000 clones, 85% to 95% of them detected once, and about 0.36% sits in the top ten. The sample taken for sequencing was naive CD4+ T cells from PBMCs. The receptors originated from a man between 18 and 35 years old in good health. Some clones in this sample may be carry-over from other donors' samples. Each CDR3 is given with its conserved first and last residue. A D gene is named only where the DNA matches it firmly.

V: TRBV28; J: TRBJ2-7; D: NA; DNA: TGTGCCAGCAGTTTTAATTTCGACGAGCAGTACTTC; CDR3: CASSFNFDEQYF
V: TRBV11-2; J: TRBJ1-4; D: TRBD1; DNA: TGTGCCAGCAGCCCCTGGACAGGTGGAGAAAAACTGTTTTTT; CDR3: CASSPWTGGEKLFF
V: TRBV5-4; J: TRBJ2-7; D: NA; DNA: TGTGCCAGCAGCAAAGGACAGGTGGGAGCGGGGTACGAGCAGTACTTC; CDR3: CASSKGQVGAGYEQYF
V: TRBV18; J: TRBJ2-2; D: TRBD1; DNA: TGTGCCAGCTCACCAATCAGGGGGCAATGGCACACCGGGGAGCTGTTTTTT; CDR3: CASSPIRGQWHTGELFF
V: TRBV7-9; J: TRBJ1-4; D: NA; DNA: TGTGCCAGCAGCGGTAATGTTGGCAGGGATTATGAAAAACTGTTTTTT; CDR3: CASSGNVGRDYEKLFF
V: TRBV5-8; J: TRBJ1-5; D: NA; DNA: TGTGCCAGCAGCGAGGGGACATATAGCAATCAGCCCCAGCATTTT; CDR3: CASSEGTYSNQPQHF
V: TRBV18; J: TRBJ2-7; D: TRBD2; DNA: TGTGCCAGCTCCCTCTCTCTAGCGGGGGCATACGAGCAGTACTTC; CDR3: CASSLSLAGAYEQYF
V: TRBV14; J: TRBJ2-3; D: TRBD2; DNA: TGTGCCAGCAGCCAAGCAAGCGGGAGGGCCCGGGATACGCAGTATTTT; CDR3: CASSQASGRARDTQYF
V: TRBV28; J: TRBJ1-1; D: NA; DNA: TGTGCCAGCAGTTTAGACGGCTCGAACACTGAAGCTTTCTTT; CDR3: CASSLDGSNTEAFF
V: TRBV2; J: TRBJ2-5; D: NA; DNA: TGTGCCAGCAGTGTCTATAGCGGCCAAGAGACCCAGTACTTC; CDR3: CASSVYSGQETQYF
V: TRBV28; J: TRBJ2-3; D: NA; DNA: TGTGCCAGCGAGCGAACGGGCACAGATACGCAGTATTTT; CDR3: CASERTGTDTQYF
V: TRBV5-1; J: TRBJ1-2; D: NA; DNA: TGCGCCAGCAGCTTGGATTCGTTTGGTCAGTTTGGCTACACCTTC; CDR3: CASSLDSFGQFGYTF
V: TRBV5-6; J: TRBJ1-1; D: NA; DNA: TGTGCCAGCAGCTTGGGTTTAGGGGGCACTGAAGCTTTCTTT; CDR3: CASSLGLGGTEAFF
V: TRBV11-2; J: TRBJ2-1; D: NA; DNA: TGTGCCAGCAGCTTAGTATTTGGCCCCACCTACAATGAGCAGTTCTTC; CDR3: CASSLVFGPTYNEQFF
V: TRBV5-1; J: TRBJ2-7; D: TRBD1; DNA: TGCGCCAGCAGCCAGGACAGGATTCTCTACGAGCAGTACTTC; CDR3: CASSQDRILYEQYF
V: TRBV6-4; J: TRBJ2-2; D: NA; DNA: TGTGCCAGCAGTGGACAGGAGGGGATCAGGTCGAACACCGGGGAGCTGTTTTTT; CDR3: CASSGQEGIRSNTGELFF
V: TRBV18; J: TRBJ2-3; D: NA; DNA: TGTGCCAGCCCACCTCCCGAGGGTATCGGTGCCGGTATTAATTCTCTGAATACGCAGTATTTT; CDR3: CASPPPEGIGAGINSLNTQYF
V: TRBV7-2; J: TRBJ2-2; D: NA; DNA: TGTGCCAGCAGCTTTTTGAAGAAGAAATTGAACACCGGGGAGCTGTTTTTT; CDR3: CASSFLKKKLNTGELFF
V: TRBV7-6; J: TRBJ1-2; D: TRBD1; DNA: TGTGCCAGCAGCCGGGGGACAGGGGGCTCCAACTATGGCTACACCTTC; CDR3: CASSRGTGGSNYGYTF
V: TRBV7-3; J: TRBJ2-1; D: TRBD2; DNA: TGTGCCAGCAGCCCGAAACCGCTCGGGGGGACCTCCTACAATGAGCAGTTCTTC; CDR3: CASSPKPLGGTSYNEQFF
V: TRBV7-3; J: TRBJ2-7; D: NA; DNA: TGTGCCAGCAGCTTACTGGGTAGACACGAGCAGTACTTC; CDR3: CASSLLGRHEQYF
V: TRBV7-3; J: TRBJ2-5; D: NA; DNA: TGTGCCAGCAGCTTTATAGGAACGGGAGCAGGGGAGACCCAGTACTTC; CDR3: CASSFIGTGAGETQYF
V: TRBV5-4; J: TRBJ2-1; D: TRBD2; DNA: TGTGCCAGCAGCCTAGGGACTAGCGGGGACCTTGAGCAGTTCTTC; CDR3: CASSLGTSGDLEQFF
V: TRBV5-5; J: TRBJ2-7; D: TRBD2; DNA: TGTGCCAGCAGCTCATCGAGCGGGAGTTACGAGCAGTACTTC; CDR3: CASSSSSGSYEQYF
V: TRBV18; J: TRBJ2-7; D: NA; DNA: TGTGCCAGCTCACCCCACAGGGATCCCTCCTACGAGCAGTACTTC; CDR3: CASSPHRDPSYEQYF
V: TRBV9; J: TRBJ2-2; D: TRBD1; DNA: TGTGCCAGCAGCGTAGTAGGGTACAGGGGTTTTGCGAACACCGGGGAGCTGTTTTTT; CDR3: CASSVVGYRGFANTGELFF
V: TRBV28; J: TRBJ1-6; D: NA; DNA: TGTGCCAGCAGTCCCTCGAAGGGGAATACGTCACCCCTCCACTTT; CDR3: CASSPSKGNTSPLHF
V: TRBV6-1; J: TRBJ2-7; D: TRBD1; DNA: TGTGCCAGCAGTGAATTTAGGGGACAGGGGTATTACGAGCAGTACTTC; CDR3: CASSEFRGQGYYEQYF
V: TRBV7-9; J: TRBJ2-1; D: TRBD1; DNA: TGTGCCAGCAGCTCCGGACAGGGGAGAAGGAATGAGCAGTTCTTC; CDR3: CASSSGQGRRNEQFF
V: TRBV7-2; J: TRBJ2-5; D: TRBD1; DNA: TGTGCCAGCAGCTTACATCGACAGGGGGCGGGGGAGACCCAGTACTTC; CDR3: CASSLHRQGAGETQYF
V: TRBV11-2; J: TRBJ1-1; D: NA; DNA: TGTGCCAGCAGCTTAGTCGGCACAGCCACTGAAGCTTTCTTT; CDR3: CASSLVGTATEAFF
V: TRBV28; J: TRBJ2-7; D: TRBD2; DNA: TGTGCCAGCAGCTCCGGGACTAGCACCTCCTACGAGCAGTACTTC; CDR3: CASSSGTSTSYEQYF
V: TRBV7-2; J: TRBJ2-1; D: TRBD1; DNA: TGTGCCAGCAGCTCCAACAGGGGGTCCTACAATGAGCAGTTCTTC; CDR3: CASSSNRGSYNEQFF
V: TRBV19; J: TRBJ1-4; D: TRBD1; DNA: TGTGCCAGTAAAGACTTTGGGACAGGGCTTGAAAAACTGTTTTTT; CDR3: CASKDFGTGLEKLFF
V: TRBV2; J: TRBJ2-2; D: NA; DNA: TGTGCCAGCAGTGAGGGGAGCACCGGGGAGCTGTTTTTT; CDR3: CASSEGSTGELFF
V: TRBV6-1; J: TRBJ2-5; D: NA; DNA: TGTGCCAGCAGTGAAGCCCCACCGGGATCTGCTCAAGAGACCCAGTACTTC; CDR3: CASSEAPPGSAQETQYF